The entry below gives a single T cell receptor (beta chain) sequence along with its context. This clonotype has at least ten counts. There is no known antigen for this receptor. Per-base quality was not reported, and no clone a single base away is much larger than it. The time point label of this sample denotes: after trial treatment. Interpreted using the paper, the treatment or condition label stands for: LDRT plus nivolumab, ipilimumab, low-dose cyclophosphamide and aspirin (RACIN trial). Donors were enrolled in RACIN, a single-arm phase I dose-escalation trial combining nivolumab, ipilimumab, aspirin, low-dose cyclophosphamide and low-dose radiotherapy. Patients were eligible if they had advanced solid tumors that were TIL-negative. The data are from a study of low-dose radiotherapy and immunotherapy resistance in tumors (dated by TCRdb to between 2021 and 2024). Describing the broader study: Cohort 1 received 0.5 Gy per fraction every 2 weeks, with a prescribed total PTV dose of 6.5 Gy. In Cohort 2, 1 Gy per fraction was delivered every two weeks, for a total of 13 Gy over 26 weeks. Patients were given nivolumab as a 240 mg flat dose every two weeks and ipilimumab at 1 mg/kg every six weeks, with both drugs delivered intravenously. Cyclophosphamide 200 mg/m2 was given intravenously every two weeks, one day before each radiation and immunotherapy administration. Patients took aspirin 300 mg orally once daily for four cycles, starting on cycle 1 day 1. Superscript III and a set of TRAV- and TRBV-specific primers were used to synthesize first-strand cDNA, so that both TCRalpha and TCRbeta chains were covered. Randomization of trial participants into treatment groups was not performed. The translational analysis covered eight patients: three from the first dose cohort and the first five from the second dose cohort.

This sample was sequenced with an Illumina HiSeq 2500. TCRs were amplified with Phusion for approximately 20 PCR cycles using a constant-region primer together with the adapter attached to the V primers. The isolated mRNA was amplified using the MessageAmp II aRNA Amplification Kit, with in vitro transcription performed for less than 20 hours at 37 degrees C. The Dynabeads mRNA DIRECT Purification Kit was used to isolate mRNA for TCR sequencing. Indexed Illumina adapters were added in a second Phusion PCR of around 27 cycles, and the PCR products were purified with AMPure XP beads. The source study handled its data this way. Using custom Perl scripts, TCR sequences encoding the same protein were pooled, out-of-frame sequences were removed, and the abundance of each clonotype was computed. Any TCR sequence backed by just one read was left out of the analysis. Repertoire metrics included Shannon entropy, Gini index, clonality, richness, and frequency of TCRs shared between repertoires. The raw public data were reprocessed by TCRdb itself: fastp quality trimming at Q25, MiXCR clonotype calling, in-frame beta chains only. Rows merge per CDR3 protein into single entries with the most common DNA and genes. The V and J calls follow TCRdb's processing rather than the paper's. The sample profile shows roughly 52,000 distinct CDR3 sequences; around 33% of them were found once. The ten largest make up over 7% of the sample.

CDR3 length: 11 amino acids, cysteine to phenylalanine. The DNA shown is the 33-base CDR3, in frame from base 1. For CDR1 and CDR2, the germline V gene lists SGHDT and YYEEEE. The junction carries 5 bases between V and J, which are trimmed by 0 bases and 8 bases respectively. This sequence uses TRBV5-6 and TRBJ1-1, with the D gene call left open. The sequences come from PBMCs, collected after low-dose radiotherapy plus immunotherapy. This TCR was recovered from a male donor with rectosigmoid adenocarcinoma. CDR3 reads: CASSLGREAFF. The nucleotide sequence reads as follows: TGTGCCAGCAGCTTGGGTCGAGAAGCTTTCTTT.